One T cell receptor (beta chain) is described in this entry. No cognate antigen has been identified for it. This may arise from a read error, as a much more abundant clone is one base away. Per the germline V gene (reference sequence), MNHNY is the CDR1 and SVGAGI is the CDR2. The junction carries 6 bases between V and J, which are trimmed by 5 bases and 1 base respectively. The CDR3 covers 14 residues, taking in both the cysteine and the phenylalanine. Only the CDR3 DNA stays, 42 bases, in frame from base 1. The data were obtained in a study of T cells of healthy individuals (dated by TCRdb to the late 2010s). Libraries were constructed by 5' RACE. The sequencer was an Illumina MiSeq. Using fastp at Q25 and MiXCR, TCRdb reprocessed the public reads and kept productive beta chains. Entries are consolidated by CDR3 protein sequence, retaining the most common genes and DNA. The sample profile shows tens of thousands of distinct CDR3 sequences; about 15% of them were found once. The ten largest make up roughly a sixth of the sample.

Here the chain combines TRBV6-6 and TRBJ2-6; too little of a D gene remains to name it. The sequence derives from a human donor in good health. The CDR3: CASSTFSGANVLTF. At the DNA level, the sequence is TGTGCCAGCAGTACCTTTTCTGGGGCCAACGTCCTGACTTTC.